Shown below are 29 T cell receptor beta chains from a single sample sequenced in a study of blood T cells in healthy people across ages. A second about 7 to 12 cycle PCR used barcoded and J-beta primers. Each CDR3 protein gets one entry after TCRdb re-called the 5' RACE reads with MiXCR. This repertoire shows some 1,500,000 distinct CDR3 sequences, approximately 39% found once; its top ten account for around 4%. The material sequenced was blood. Every receptor here comes from a woman under 30 in good health.

The gene calls are TRBV6-6 and TRBJ2-3, with 10 nucleotides matching TRBD2. With V trimmed by 8 bases and J by 5 bases, 10 bases remained unmatched. CDR3 length: 15 amino acids. Germline-derived CDR1 and CDR2 are MNHNY and SVGAGI (reference sequence). CDR3 residues: CASLPSGREQDTQYF. The CDR3 nucleotides read TGTGCCAGCCTCCCCAGCGGGAGGGAGCAAGATACGCAGTATTTT.

The chain links TRBV7-6 to TRBJ1-2; D might be TRBD1 (5 bases). Germline loops: CDR1 SGHVS, CDR2 FNYEAQ. V shed 1 base and J shed 4 bases, with 10 bases lying between them. This CDR3 region has 14 residues. Here the CDR3 reads CASSLGAGFYGYTF. Written as DNA, the CDR3 is TGTGCCAGCAGCTTAGGGGCAGGGTTCTATGGCTACACCTTC.

V is TRBV12-3 or TRBV12-4 and J is TRBJ2-3; D gene uncertain. CDR3 length equals 12 residues. Trimming removed 5 bases from V and 10 bases from J, with 13 bases in between. CDR3 residues: CASSPGPSAQYF. CDR3 DNA sequence: TGTGCCAGCAGTCCGGGTCCTTCTGCGCAGTATTTT.

This rearrangement joins TRBV28 to TRBJ2-5; possibly TRBD1 for D (6 bases). The better agreement between TRBJ2-4 and the DNA end casts doubt on the J call. CDR1 is MDHEN, CDR2 SYDVKM, per germline. The CDR3 has 15 amino acids. The CDR3, as DNA: TGTGCCAGCAGTCGGACAGTAATAGCCAAAAACATTCAGTACTTC. Residues: CASSRTVIAKNIQYF.

As concerns this clonotype: Compared with germline, one end of the junction differs, possibly owing to a read error. V and J are TRBV12-3 or TRBV12-4 and TRBJ1-6; D ambiguous. CDR3 length equals 13 residues. DNA of the CDR3: TGTGCCAGCAGTTTGGGCCTAGGGTCACCCCCCCACTTT. Amino acids: CASSLGLGSPPHF.

The J gene is TRBJ2-1, the V gene TRBV7-8; D gene uncertain. CDR1 SGHVS and CDR2 FQNEAQ come from the germline V gene. V dropped 2 bases and J dropped 5 bases, with 10 bases sitting between them. The CDR3 extends over 14 amino acids. DNA of the CDR3: TGTGCCAGCAGCTTAAACCAGGTAGACAATGAGCAGTTCTTC. Translating gives CASSLNQVDNEQFF.

This clonotype was counted between two and nine times. The chain combines TRBV12-3 or TRBV12-4 with TRBJ1-4, with a tentative D call TRBD1 (5 bases). V gave up 5 bases and J gave up 7 bases, with 17 bases separating them. The CDR3 extends over 15 amino acids. Here the CDR3 reads CASSPLQGPLEKLFF. For the CDR3, the DNA is TGTGCCAGCAGTCCACTCCAGGGCCCCCTTGAAAAACTGTTTTTT.

The chain has TRBV5-4 and TRBJ1-2, with no clear D. Germline CDR1 SGHNT, CDR2 YYREEE (reference sequence). V shed 0 bases and J shed 4 bases, with 28 bases lying between them. The CDR3 has 20 residues. The CDR3 spells CASSLDPGSPLDSSPYGYTF. CDR3 sequence (DNA): TGTGCCAGCAGCTTGGACCCTGGAAGCCCCCTAGACTCTTCGCCCTATGGCTACACCTTC.

This clonotype appeared a few times. The chain joins TRBV9 to TRBJ1-5, with a weak D call TRBD1 (5 bases). The CDR3 length is 14 residues. The germline V and J ends were trimmed by 4 bases and 5 bases, with 13 bases remaining between them. Germline V gene data show CDR1 as SGDLS and CDR2 as YYNGEE. Written as DNA, the CDR3 is TGTGCCAGCAGCCGGGACGCGGGGGATCAGCCCCAGCATTTT. This codes for CASSRDAGDQPQHF.

This sequence joins TRBV21-1 and TRBJ1-2. TRBV21-1 has pseudogene status. The CDR3 covers 17 residues. CDR3 sequence reads: CASSKATLGTPNYGYTF. CDR3 DNA sequence: TGTGCCAGCAGCAAAGCTACTTTAGGCACTCCGAACTATGGCTACACCTTC.

A few counts support this clonotype. The CDR3 loop reads CASSVGYRGSHEQYF. The CDR3 DNA sequence: TGTGCCAGCAGCGTAGGTTACAGGGGGTCCCACGAGCAGTACTTC. The chain recombines TRBV9 with TRBJ2-7, with 8 bases identical to TRBD1. This CDR3 has 15 residues. V gave up 0 bases and J gave up 5 bases; unmatched junction bases: 7. CDR1 and CDR2 from the germline V gene are SGDLS and YYNGEE.

The chain links TRBV20-1 to TRBJ1-1; TRBD1 might be the D (5 bases). This CDR3 contains 13 residues. The germline V gene encodes CDR1 DFQATT and CDR2 SNEGSKA (reference sequence). V shed 2 bases and J shed 5 bases, with 12 bases lying between them. The CDR3 region has the DNA TGCAGTGCTAGAAACCCGGGGGTTACTGAAGCTTTCTTT. Amino acid sequence: CSARNPGVTEAFF.

The chain carries TRBV20-1 and TRBJ1-1, with 7 bases aligning to TRBD1. The CDR3 runs 13 residues. Germline trimming cut 7 bases from V and 0 bases from J; bases unmatched to any gene: 5. Germline CDR1 DFQATT, CDR2 SNEGSKA (reference sequence). CDR3 region: CSVPTGVNTEAFF. CDR3 coding DNA: TGCAGTGTCCCAACAGGGGTGAACACTGAAGCTTTCTTT.

This chain joins TRBV5-1 and TRBJ2-1, with 8 bases fitting TRBD2. The J call may be incorrect, as the DNA end agrees better with TRBJ2-7. The CDR3 length is 14 residues. CDR1 SGHRS and CDR2 YFSETQ come from the germline V gene. This CDR3 is CASSPPTSDNEQYF. Written as DNA, the CDR3 is TGCGCCAGCAGCCCGCCGACTAGCGACAATGAGCAGTACTTC.

Only a few counts were recorded for this clonotype. This chain connects TRBV20-1 to TRBJ2-5, with D unclear. The V gene lost 3 bases and the J gene lost 4 bases, with 15 bases spanning the gap. The CDR3 runs 14 residues. CDR1 DFQATT and CDR2 SNEGSKA come from the germline V gene (reference sequence). In nucleotides, the CDR3 is TGCAGTGCTAGGGGGTCAGCCCTGGGAGAGACCCAGTACTTC. This sequence encodes CSARGSALGETQYF.

In its sample, this clonotype was seen a few times. The chain uses TRBV9 and TRBJ2-7; D is ambiguous. The V and J ends lost 3 bases and 1 base respectively, with 14 bases between them. The CDR3 contains 15 residues. Looked up from germline, CDR1 is SGDLS and CDR2 is YYNGEE. CDR3 residues: CASSATAYPSYEQYF. In DNA form, the CDR3 reads TGTGCCAGCAGCGCAACAGCGTACCCATCCTACGAGCAGTACTTC.

The chain employs TRBV29-1 and TRBJ1-4, with D perhaps matching TRBD1 (5 bases). The CDR3 consists of 15 residues. Per germline, CDR1 SQVTM and CDR2 ANQGSEA. V was trimmed by 0 bases and J by 4 bases, leaving 12 bases between them. The CDR3 DNA reads TGCAGCGTTGAAGATCTGGGGCGCAGTAATGAAAAACTGTTTTTT. Its translation is CSVEDLGRSNEKLFF.

This clonotype was seen only a few times. The gene calls are TRBV9 and TRBJ2-3; 11 bases agree with TRBD2. V trimming: 1 base; J trimming: 3 bases; junction bases outside the gene matches: 7. CDR1 SGDLS and CDR2 YYNGEE come from the germline V gene. The CDR3 covers 17 residues. This CDR3 is CASSVTSGRGGTDTQYF. The CDR3 DNA is TGTGCCAGCAGCGTAACTAGCGGGAGAGGAGGGACAGATACGCAGTATTTT.

The chain employs TRBV4-1 and TRBJ2-2; TRBD2 matches 9 bases. Germline V gene data show CDR1 as MGHRA and CDR2 as YSYEKL. This CDR3 has 17 amino acids. V lost 1 base, J lost 7 bases, and 10 bases stayed unmatched. As DNA, the CDR3 is TGCGCCAGCAGCCAAGCTGTAGCGGGGGCGGTCATCGGGGAGCTGTTTTTT. Its protein is CASSQAVAGAVIGELFF.

The chain recombines TRBV6-6 with TRBJ2-6; D may be TRBD1 (5 bases). Germline V gene data show CDR1 as MNHNY and CDR2 as SVGAGI (reference sequence). The ends were cut back, 8 bases at V and 4 bases at J, with 15 bases in the middle. This CDR3 contains 15 residues. The CDR3 spells CASGIGVPGANVLTF. The CDR3, as DNA: TGTGCCAGCGGGATAGGGGTACCCGGGGCCAACGTCCTGACTTTC.

The sample holds a few counts of this clonotype. The rearrangement joins TRBV29-1 to TRBJ2-7; a weak D match, TRBD2 (5 bases). Per the germline V gene, CDR1 is SQVTM and CDR2 is ANQGSEA. V lost 0 bases, J lost 0 bases, and 6 bases lay in between. This CDR3 contains 13 residues. The CDR3 sequence: CSVEEGSSYEQYF. CDR3 bases: TGCAGCGTTGAAGAGGGGAGCTCCTACGAGCAGTACTTC.

This chain uses TRBV29-1 with TRBJ1-2; D gene uncertain. The germline V gene encodes CDR1 SQVTM and CDR2 ANQGSEA. The V end was cut by 0 bases, the J end by 1 base, with 12 bases between. This CDR3 has 15 residues. Here the CDR3 DNA reads TGCAGCGTTGAAGATGGCGAACACCTTAACTATGGCTACACCTTC. Its protein product is CSVEDGEHLNYGYTF.

Only a few counts were recorded for this clonotype. The rearrangement links TRBV20-1 to TRBJ2-1; D gene unclear. The CDR3 runs 11 residues. Trimming cost V 7 bases and J 6 bases, with 10 bases left between them. Germline CDR1 is DFQATT and CDR2 is SNEGSKA (reference sequence). The CDR3 is CSEQLGNEQFF. The CDR3 bases are TGCAGTGAACAGTTAGGCAATGAGCAGTTCTTC.

The V gene is TRBV20-1, the J gene TRBJ1-2; no reliable D call. The CDR3 loop spans 14 amino acids. CDR1 and CDR2 from the germline V gene are DFQATT and SNEGSKA (reference sequence). Trimming removed 0 bases from V and 5 bases from J, with 13 bases in between. The CDR3 reads CSARDQSNLYGYTF. The CDR3 DNA sequence: TGCAGTGCTAGAGATCAGAGCAACCTATATGGCTACACCTTC.

This clonotype has just one count. The chain recombines TRBV6-1 with TRBJ2-7; perhaps D is TRBD1 or TRBD2 (5 bases each). Matching the DNA end better, TRBJ2-5 makes the J call doubtful. The CDR3 totals 14 residues. Germline loops: CDR1 MNHNS, CDR2 SASEGT. The CDR3 bases are TGTGCCAGCAGTGAGACCGGGACGAAAGAGACCCAGTACTTC. It specifies CASSETGTKETQYF.

As for this clonotype: One end of the junction fails to match germline, which may point to a read error. The CDR3 DNA is TGTGCCAGCGGTGAAGAACTAACGCAACACGAGCAGTACTTC. Residues: CASGEELTQHEQYF. This sequence joins TRBV25-1 and TRBJ2-5; D is ambiguous. With the DNA end fitting TRBJ2-7 better, the J assignment may be wrong. The CDR3 loop spans 14 amino acids. Per germline, CDR1 MGHDK and CDR2 SYGVNS.

This rearrangement joins TRBV29-1 to TRBJ1-2, with no clear D. The V gene lost 0 bases and the J gene lost 8 bases, with 7 bases spanning the gap. The CDR3 sequence is 11 residues long. Germline CDR1 SQVTM, CDR2 ANQGSEA. The CDR3 here is CSVEDEDGYTF. CDR3 sequence (DNA): TGCAGCGTTGAAGACGAGGACGGCTACACCTTC.

This clonotype was seen only a few times. The chain combines TRBV12-3 or TRBV12-4 with TRBJ1-4; D is unresolved. The length of the CDR3 is 15 residues. The V end lost 7 bases, the J end lost 0 bases, and 12 bases lay between the germline ends. CDR3 in amino acids: CASTPQGTTNEKLFF. CDR3 nucleotide sequence: TGTGCCAGCACCCCCCAAGGAACAACTAATGAAAAACTGTTTTTT.

In this sample, this clonotype turned up a few times. V gene TRBV7-9 combines with J gene TRBJ1-4; no clear D. The CDR3 is made up of 14 amino acids. The V end was cut by 5 bases, the J end by 14 bases, with 21 bases between. Per the germline V gene, CDR1 is SEHNR and CDR2 is FQNEAQ (reference sequence). CDR3 in amino acids: CASSQDGDRGKLFF. DNA of the CDR3: TGTGCCAGCAGCCAAGACGGCGATCGTGGAAAGCTGTTTTTT.